This T cell receptor beta chain was recorded in a study of cytomegalovirus exposure and HLA in healthy donors. General study findings and limits: A missense DCLRE1C variant was associated with V- and J-gene trimming of TCR beta chains in a later analysis, and an independent cohort replicated the association. Later work showed greater clonal expansion in HLA-associated TCR beta chains than in equally common others. A likely sequencing artifact accounted for one observed cluster of highly shared sequence variants.

On this clone: What it binds is unknown.

In the PCR, 60 Vbeta and 13 Jbeta primers were used. Source study methods: Later analysis identified 88 million or so unique TCR beta chains, about 12 million shared. This table comes from immunoSEQ multiplex PCR, and its TCRdb copy is limited to in-frame clones, with some not included. V and J calls and clone size come straight from that table; D and trimming were deduced from the DNA. Of 150,000 or so clones in the sample, 80% were seen once. V was cut by 3 bases and J by 5 bases, with 18 bases left in between. Germline assignment: CDR1 SGDLS and CDR2 YYNGEE. This CDR3 contains 15 residues. The TCR comes from a man aged 50-59 years in good health and CMV-seronegative. J is TRBJ2-7 and V is TRBV9; TRBD1 might be the D (6 bases). The material sequenced was PBMCs. CDR3 sequence: CASSGERGNPHEQYF. The CDR3 nucleotides are TGTGCCAGCAGCGGCGAGAGGGGGAATCCCCACGAGCAGTACTTC.